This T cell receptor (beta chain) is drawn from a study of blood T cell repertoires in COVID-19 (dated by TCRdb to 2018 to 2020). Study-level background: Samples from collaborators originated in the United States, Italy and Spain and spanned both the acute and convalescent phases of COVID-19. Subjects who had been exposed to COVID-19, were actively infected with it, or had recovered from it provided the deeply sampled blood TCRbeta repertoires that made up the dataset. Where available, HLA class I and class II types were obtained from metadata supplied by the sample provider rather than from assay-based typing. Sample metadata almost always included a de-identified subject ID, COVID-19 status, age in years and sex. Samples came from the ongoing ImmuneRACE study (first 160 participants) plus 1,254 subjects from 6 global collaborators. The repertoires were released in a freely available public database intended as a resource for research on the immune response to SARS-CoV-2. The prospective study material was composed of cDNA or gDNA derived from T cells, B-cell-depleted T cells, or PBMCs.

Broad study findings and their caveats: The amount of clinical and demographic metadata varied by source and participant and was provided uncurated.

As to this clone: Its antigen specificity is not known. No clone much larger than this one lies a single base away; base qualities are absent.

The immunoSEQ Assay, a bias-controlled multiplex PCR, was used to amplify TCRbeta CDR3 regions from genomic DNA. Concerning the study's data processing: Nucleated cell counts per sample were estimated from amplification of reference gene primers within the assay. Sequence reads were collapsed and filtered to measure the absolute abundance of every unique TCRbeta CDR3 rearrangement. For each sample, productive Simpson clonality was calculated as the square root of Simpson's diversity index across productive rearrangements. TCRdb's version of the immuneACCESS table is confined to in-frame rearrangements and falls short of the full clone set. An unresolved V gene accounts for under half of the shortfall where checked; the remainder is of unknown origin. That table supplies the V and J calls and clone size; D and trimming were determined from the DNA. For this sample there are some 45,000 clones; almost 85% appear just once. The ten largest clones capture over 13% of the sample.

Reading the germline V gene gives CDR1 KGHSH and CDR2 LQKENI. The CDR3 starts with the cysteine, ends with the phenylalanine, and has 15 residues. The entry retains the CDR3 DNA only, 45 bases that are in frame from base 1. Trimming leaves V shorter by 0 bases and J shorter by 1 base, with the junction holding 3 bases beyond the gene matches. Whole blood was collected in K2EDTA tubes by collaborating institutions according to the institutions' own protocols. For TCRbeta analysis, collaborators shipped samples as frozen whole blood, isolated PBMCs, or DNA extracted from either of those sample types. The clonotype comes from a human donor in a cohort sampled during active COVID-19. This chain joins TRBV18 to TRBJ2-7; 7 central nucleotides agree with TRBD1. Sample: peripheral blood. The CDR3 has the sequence CASSPPGTASYEQYF. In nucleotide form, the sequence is TGTGCCAGCTCACCACCCGGGACAGCTTCCTACGAGCAGTACTTC.